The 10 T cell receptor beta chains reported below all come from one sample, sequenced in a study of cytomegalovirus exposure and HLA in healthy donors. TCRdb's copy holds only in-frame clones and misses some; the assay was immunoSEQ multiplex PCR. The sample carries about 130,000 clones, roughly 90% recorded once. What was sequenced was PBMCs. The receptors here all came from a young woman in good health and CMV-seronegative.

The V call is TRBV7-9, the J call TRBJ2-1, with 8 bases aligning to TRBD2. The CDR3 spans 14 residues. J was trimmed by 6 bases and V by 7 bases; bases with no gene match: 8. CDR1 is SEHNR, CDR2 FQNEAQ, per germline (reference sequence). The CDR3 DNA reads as TGTGCCAGCACCAAGGGGACTAGGTTCAATGAGCAGTTCTTC. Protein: CASTKGTRFNEQFF.

The CDR3 sequence: CASSDSPAETYEQYF. The CDR3 bases are TGTGCCAGCAGTGACTCTCCAGCGGAGACCTACGAGCAGTACTTC. This rearrangement joins TRBV6-4 to TRBJ2-7, with a possible D match to TRBD2 (5 bases). Trimming cost V 0 bases and J 2 bases, with 11 bases left between them. CDR1 MRHNA and CDR2 SNTAGT come from the germline V gene. This CDR3 comprises 15 residues.

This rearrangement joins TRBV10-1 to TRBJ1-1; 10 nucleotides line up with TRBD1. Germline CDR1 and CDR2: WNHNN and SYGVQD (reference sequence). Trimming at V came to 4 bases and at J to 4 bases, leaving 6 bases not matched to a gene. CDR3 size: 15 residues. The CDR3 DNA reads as TGCGCCAGCAGTGTGACAGGGGGCCCGGGCACTGAAGCTTTCTTT. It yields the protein CASSVTGGPGTEAFF.

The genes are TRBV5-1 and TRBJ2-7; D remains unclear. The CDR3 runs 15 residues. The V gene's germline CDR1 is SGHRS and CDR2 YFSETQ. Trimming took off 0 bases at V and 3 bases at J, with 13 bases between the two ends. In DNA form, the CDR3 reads TGCGCCAGCAGCTTGGAGGCTAGTTGGGTCTACGAGCAGTACTTC. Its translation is CASSLEASWVYEQYF.

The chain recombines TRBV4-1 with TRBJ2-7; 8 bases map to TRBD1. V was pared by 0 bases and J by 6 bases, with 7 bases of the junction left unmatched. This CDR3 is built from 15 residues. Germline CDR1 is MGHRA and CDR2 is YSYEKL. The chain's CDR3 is CASSQEGTGRLEQYF. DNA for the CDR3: TGCGCCAGCAGCCAAGAGGGGACAGGAAGGCTCGAGCAGTACTTC.

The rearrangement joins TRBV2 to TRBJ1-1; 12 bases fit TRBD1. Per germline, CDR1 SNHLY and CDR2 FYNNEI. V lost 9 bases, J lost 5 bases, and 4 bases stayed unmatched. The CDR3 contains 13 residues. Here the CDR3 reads CARGTGGGTEAFF. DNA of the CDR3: TGTGCCAGGGGGACAGGGGGCGGTACTGAAGCTTTCTTT.

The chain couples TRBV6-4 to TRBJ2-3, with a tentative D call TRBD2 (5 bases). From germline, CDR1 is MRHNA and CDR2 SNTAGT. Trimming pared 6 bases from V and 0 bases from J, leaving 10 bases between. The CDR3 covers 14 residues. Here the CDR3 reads CASRAGSSTDTQYF. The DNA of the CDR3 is TGTGCCAGCAGGGCGGGCAGCAGCACAGATACGCAGTATTTT.

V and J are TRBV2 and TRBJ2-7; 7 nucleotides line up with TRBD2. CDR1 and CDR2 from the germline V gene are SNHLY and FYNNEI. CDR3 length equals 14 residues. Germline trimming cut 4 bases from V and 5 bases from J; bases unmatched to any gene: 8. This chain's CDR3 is CASSASSGRDEQYF. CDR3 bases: TGTGCCAGCAGTGCGTCTAGCGGCCGCGACGAGCAGTACTTC.

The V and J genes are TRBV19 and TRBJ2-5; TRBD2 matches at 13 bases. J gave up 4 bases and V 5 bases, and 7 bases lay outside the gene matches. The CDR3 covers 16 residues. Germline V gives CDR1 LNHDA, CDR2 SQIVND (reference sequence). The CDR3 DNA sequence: TGTGCCAGTAGTGTGGGACTAGCGGGGAGGGTAGAGACCCAGTACTTC. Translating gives CASSVGLAGRVETQYF.

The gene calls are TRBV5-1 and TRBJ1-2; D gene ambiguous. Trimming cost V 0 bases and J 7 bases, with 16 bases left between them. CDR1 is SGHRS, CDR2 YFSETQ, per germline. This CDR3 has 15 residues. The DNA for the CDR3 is TGCGCCAGCAGCTTGGAGTTTATGCGGGTTGGTGGCTACACCTTC. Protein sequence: CASSLEFMRVGGYTF.